Listed below are T cell receptor beta chains from one sample, sequenced in a study of regulatory T cells in long-lasting Graves disease. TCRdb re-called the multiplex PCR reads with MiXCR, one entry per CDR3 protein. The sample consists of roughly 450,000 distinct CDR3 sequences, roughly 22% of them appearing once. This specimen consisted of peripheral blood mononuclear cells (PBMCs), obtained when the disease was refractory, from a patient treated with antithyroid drugs. These receptors came from a female donor with Graves disease. Each CDR3 is given with its conserved first and last residue. Each record gives: J gene, V gene, CDR3 length, clone size, D gene, CDR3 DNA, CDR3 protein. D genes are given only for firm matches. Only part of the rows carry a size: once, few, many, or a class if the clone is expanded.

TRBJ2-5 TRBV7-9 15 few NA TGTGCCAGCAGCATATGGGACGACTTTGGGGAGACCCAGTACTTC CASSIWDDFGETQYF
TRBJ1-6 TRBV9 14 few NA TGTGCCAGCAGCTCAGGCCACAGCTATTCACCCCTCCACTTT CASSSGHSYSPLHF
TRBJ1-2 TRBV28 15 many NA TGTGCCAGCAGCCCTGCTGGTGGGGCTAACTATGGCTACACCTTC CASSPAGGANYGYTF
TRBJ2-2 TRBV20-1 12 many NA TGCAGTGCTAGACGGGGTTCCGGGGAGCTGTTTTTT CSARRGSGELFF
TRBJ2-7 TRBV7-9 12 many TRBD2 TGTGCCAGCTGGCGGGGGATCGGCGAGCAGTACTTC CASWRGIGEQYF
TRBJ2-7 TRBV12-3/TRBV12-4 12 many NA TGTGCCAGCAGTTTTTGGGTTAACGAGCAGTACTTC CASSFWVNEQYF
TRBJ1-1 TRBV5-1 15 NA NA TGCGCCAGCAGACCTCATCTGGGGGCGAACACTGAAGCTTTCTTT CASRPHLGANTEAFF
TRBJ1-1 TRBV12-3/TRBV12-4 16 once NA TGTGCCAGCAGCCCCGTAAGCGGGATCCTGAACACTGAAGCTTTCTTT CASSPVSGILNTEAFF
TRBJ1-6 TRBV28 15 many NA TGTGCCAGCAGTTTAAACAGGGCGATTGATTCACCCCTCCACTTT CASSLNRAIDSPLHF
TRBJ1-1 TRBV6-4 15 few NA TGTGCCAGCCGACGACTTGCATACATGAACACTGAAGCTTTCTTT CASRRLAYMNTEAFF
TRBJ1-2 TRBV6-1 13 few TRBD1 TGTGCCAGCACTCCCGGGACAGGGGTCGGCTACACCTTC CASTPGTGVGYTF
TRBJ1-6 TRBV7-2 14 many NA TGTGCCAGCAGTTACAGGGTGATGGATTCACCCCTCCACTTT CASSYRVMDSPLHF